This T cell receptor (beta chain) was retrieved from a study of control samples from healthy donors and cancer patients. As regards this clone: A junction boundary mismatches the germline segment, possibly from a read error.

Clones were sequenced by immunoSEQ multiplex PCR, and TCRdb holds only the in-frame ones, with some missing. This repertoire shows around 120,000 clones, 80% to 90% found once; its top ten account for 1% to 1.4%. Germline V gives CDR1 SSHAT, CDR2 FNYEAQ (reference sequence). The CDR3 covers 13 residues. The sample consisted of PBMCs. The TCR comes from a woman aged 45-59 years with colorectal cancer. The chain couples TRBV7-7 to TRBJ2-1, with TRBD2 identical over 9 bases. This CDR3 reads CASSSEAGGEQFF. The CDR3 DNA is TGTGCTAGCAGCTCGGAAGCGGGGGGCGAGCAGTTCTTC.